A single sample is the source of the 29 T cell receptor beta chains below, sequenced in a study of blood T cells in healthy people across ages. Sample-barcoded 5' priming and a J-beta primer mix drove a second PCR of 7 to 11 cycles. MiXCR was run by TCRdb on the 5' RACE reads, yielding one entry per CDR3 protein. The profile shows 800,000 to 1,000,000 distinct CDR3 sequences, about 44% of them singletons. Sample: blood. The receptors stem from a man between 25 and 39 years old in good health.

The chain carries TRBV2 and TRBJ2-7; D is unclear. Trimming stripped 2 bases from V and 3 bases from J, with 14 bases between. CDR3 size: 15 residues. Looked up from germline, CDR1 is SNHLY and CDR2 is FYNNEI. CDR3 loop: CASSERPHRGYEQYF. Written as DNA, the CDR3 is TGTGCCAGCAGTGAAAGACCCCACAGAGGCTACGAGCAGTACTTC.

The V gene is TRBV30, the J gene TRBJ2-2; weak D call: TRBD1 (6 bases). Germline V gene data show CDR1 as GTSNPN and CDR2 as SVGIG (reference sequence). The CDR3 loop spans 17 amino acids. V dropped 3 bases and J dropped 5 bases, with 22 bases sitting between them. The CDR3 loop reads CAWRGRKGQLNTGELFF. The CDR3 DNA is TGTGCCTGGAGGGGTCGAAAAGGACAGCTCAATACCGGGGAGCTGTTTTTT.

The V call is TRBV6-2 or TRBV6-3, the J call TRBJ1-1; D perhaps matches TRBD1 (5 bases). V was shortened by 2 bases and J by 4 bases, with 8 bases between the two germline ends. The CDR3 contains 13 residues. Looked up from germline, CDR1 is MNHEY and CDR2 is SVGEGT. In DNA form, the CDR3 reads TGTGCCAGCAGTTACGCAGGGACCACTGAAGCTTTCTTT. Translation gives CASSYAGTTEAFF.

This chain joins TRBV7-6 and TRBJ2-7; unclear D gene. Germline CDR1 is SGHVS and CDR2 is FNYEAQ. The CDR3 length is 15 residues. Trimming removed 2 bases at V and 0 bases at J, with 11 bases between. CDR3 bases: TGTGCCAGCAGCTTATGCAGCCGGAGCTCCTACGAGCAGTACTTC. This codes for CASSLCSRSSYEQYF.

This clonotype has more than one count but fewer than ten. The rearrangement uses TRBV7-9 and TRBJ2-5; 8 positions match TRBD2. V was pared by 7 bases and J by 3 bases, with 4 bases of the junction left unmatched. The length of the CDR3 is 13 residues. Germline values: CDR1 SEHNR, CDR2 FQNEAQ (reference sequence). In DNA, the CDR3 is TGTGCCAGCACCCTTAGCGGGGAAGAGACCCAGTACTTC. Translated: CASTLSGEETQYF.

The genes are TRBV3-1 and TRBJ1-2; the match to TRBD1 covers 7 bases. This CDR3 contains 15 residues. V was clipped by 0 bases and J by 5 bases; unmatched bases: 6. Germline CDR1 is LGHDT and CDR2 is YNNKEL (reference sequence). The DNA for the CDR3 is TGTGCCAGCAGCCAAGATTGGCAGGGGGTTTATGGCTACACCTTC. Protein sequence: CASSQDWQGVYGYTF.

The table lists this clonotype with a count of one. The chain couples TRBV27 to TRBJ1-3; 7 nucleotides align to TRBD1. Germline-derived CDR1 and CDR2 are MNHEY and SMNVEV (reference sequence). The J segment lost 0 bases and the V segment lost 8 bases, leaving 1 base of the junction unmatched. The CDR3 sequence is 13 residues long. This CDR3 is CASRQGSGNTIYF. CDR3 DNA: TGTGCCAGCCGACAGGGCTCTGGAAACACCATATATTTT.

This clonotype has more than one count but fewer than ten. The chain couples TRBV27 to TRBJ2-7, with D perhaps TRBD1 or TRBD2 (5 bases each). The CDR3 is 15 residues long. V lost 6 bases, J lost 1 base, and 16 bases lay in between. Per germline, CDR1 MNHEY and CDR2 SMNVEV (reference sequence). The chain's CDR3 is CASRPAGTRSYEQYF. CDR3 nucleotide sequence: TGTGCCAGCAGGCCCGCTGGGACGAGGTCCTACGAGCAGTACTTC.

This chain links TRBV29-1 with TRBJ1-2; D perhaps matches TRBD1 (5 bases). Germline CDR1 and CDR2: SQVTM and ANQGSEA. This CDR3 spans 14 amino acids. V gave up 7 bases and J gave up 5 bases, with 20 bases separating them. The CDR3 DNA is TGCAGCGCCTCTCATCGGACATCTACTTATGGCTACACCTTC. This codes for CSASHRTSTYGYTF. Looking up the rest from reference TRBV29-1 and TRBJ1-2 gives the full variable domain: SAVISQKPSRDICQRGTSLTIQCQVDSQVTMMFWYRQQPGQSLTLIATANQGSEATYESGFVIDKFPISRPNLTFSTLTVSNMSPEDSSIYLCSASHRTSTYGYTFGSGTRLTVV.

CDR3 sequence reads: CASSPSAVGDNQPQHF. CDR3 nucleotides: TGTGCCAGCAGTCCCTCGGCGGTGGGTGACAATCAGCCCCAGCATTTT. The chain combines TRBV28 with TRBJ1-5, with unresolved D. This CDR3 is built from 16 residues. Looked up from germline, CDR1 is MDHEN and CDR2 is SYDVKM. Trimming pared 5 bases from V and 3 bases from J, leaving 17 bases between.

The chain employs TRBV11-1 and TRBJ1-2, with D possibly TRBD1 on 5 matching bases. The germline V and J ends were trimmed by 1 base and 6 bases, with 9 bases remaining between them. This CDR3 region has 13 residues. Germline CDR1 is SGHAT and CDR2 is FQDESV (reference sequence). As DNA, the CDR3 is TGTGCCAGCAGCTTAGGGGAAGGGGATGGCTACACCTTC. It encodes CASSLGEGDGYTF.

The chain uses TRBV29-1 and TRBJ2-7; 8 bases line up with TRBD1. J gave up 5 bases and V 6 bases, and 6 bases lay outside the gene matches. The CDR3 covers 12 residues. The germline gives CDR1 SQVTM, CDR2 ANQGSEA. In DNA, the CDR3 is TGCAGCGTCGGGACAGGTTTCCACGAGCAGTACTTC. It codes for CSVGTGFHEQYF.

The V gene is TRBV6-2 or TRBV6-3, the J gene TRBJ1-5; D unclear. This CDR3 is built from 13 residues. Germline V CDR1 and CDR2: MNHEY, SVGEGT. Trimming left V 7 bases short and J 7 bases short, with 14 bases between. The CDR3 sequence is CASNELIHQPQHF. The CDR3 nucleotides read TGTGCCAGCAACGAGCTGATCCACCAGCCCCAGCATTTT.

The J gene is TRBJ2-1, the V gene TRBV7-9; D gene ambiguous. Trimming cost V 5 bases and J 1 base, with 9 bases left between them. Germline V gene data show CDR1 as SEHNR and CDR2 as FQNEAQ (reference sequence). CDR3 length: 14 residues. The CDR3 DNA follows: TGTGCCAGCAGCGCGCGAGTGTCCTACAATGAGCAGTTCTTC. Translated: CASSARVSYNEQFF.

In its sample, this clonotype was seen once. The rearrangement links TRBV9 to TRBJ1-1; D unresolved. Germline V gene lookup returns CDR1 SGDLS and CDR2 YYNGEE. The CDR3 loop spans 15 amino acids. V was clipped by 0 bases and J by 0 bases, with 9 bases between them. CDR3 loop: CASSVEPGMNTEAFF. The CDR3 DNA is TGTGCCAGCAGCGTAGAACCAGGCATGAACACTGAAGCTTTCTTT.

This chain connects TRBV28 to TRBJ2-7; D possibly corresponds to TRBD2 (7 bases). V lost 8 bases and J lost 3, with 17 bases in between. Looked up from germline, CDR1 is MDHEN and CDR2 is SYDVKM. There are 14 residues in the CDR3. CDR3 loop: CASGGGGANYEQYF. The CDR3, as DNA: TGTGCCAGCGGGGGAGGGGGGGCGAACTACGAGCAGTACTTC.

The CDR3 here is CASRESVLQGIYGYTF. CDR3 DNA sequence: TGTGCCAGCAGGGAGTCCGTGTTGCAGGGGATCTATGGCTACACCTTC. V usage is TRBV5-6 and J usage is TRBJ1-2; D may be TRBD1 (6 bases). Germline V gives CDR1 SGHDT, CDR2 YYEEEE. V lost 5 bases, J lost 4 bases, and 21 bases lay in between. The CDR3 loop spans 16 amino acids.

This clonotype was seen a handful of times. The chain joins TRBV4-1 to TRBJ1-2; possibly TRBD1 for D (6 bases). Germline V gene sequence: CDR1 MGHRA, CDR2 YSYEKL. Trimming stripped 4 bases from V and 4 bases from J, with 13 bases between. The CDR3 spans 14 residues. The chain's CDR3 is CASSPAAGVYGYTF. CDR3 in DNA: TGCGCCAGCAGCCCTGCGGCAGGGGTCTATGGCTACACCTTC.

This clonotype came up a few times. The rearrangement links TRBV6-2 or TRBV6-3 to TRBJ2-7; D ambiguous. Germline V gives CDR1 MNHEY, CDR2 SVGEGT. V was pared by 2 bases and J by 3 bases, with 5 bases between. The CDR3 is 12 amino acids. CDR3 region: CASSYGIYEQYF. The CDR3 nucleotides read TGTGCCAGCAGTTACGGTATCTACGAGCAGTACTTC.

V gene TRBV9 combines with J gene TRBJ2-5, with 8 nucleotides matching TRBD1. Gene TRBJ2-7 matches the end of the DNA better, so the J call may be wrong. CDR1 and CDR2 (germline): SGDLS, YYNGEE. This CDR3 has 15 amino acids. The CDR3 here is CASSVGQGPTCEQYF. The CDR3 nucleotides read TGTGCCAGCAGCGTAGGACAGGGGCCAACCTGCGAGCAGTACTTC.

This clonotype was counted a few times. For the CDR3, the DNA is TGTGCCATCAGTGAGTCGGTCAGGGAGGAGACCCAGTACTTC. Its protein product is CAISESVREETQYF. The chain employs TRBV10-3 and TRBJ2-5; D may correspond to TRBD1 or TRBD2 (5 bases each). Trimming left V 0 bases short and J 5 bases short, with 10 bases between. Germline lookup yields CDR1 ENHRY and CDR2 SYGVKD. The CDR3 is 14 residues long.

This rearrangement joins TRBV7-2 to TRBJ2-3, with 8 nucleotides matching TRBD2. V gave up 5 bases and J gave up 0 bases; unmatched junction bases: 7. The CDR3 sequence is 16 residues long. In germline, CDR1 is SGHTA, CDR2 FQGNSA. The DNA for the CDR3 is TGTGCCAGCAGCGAAAAGACTAGCGAGAGCACAGATACGCAGTATTTT. Its protein is CASSEKTSESTDTQYF.

The chain is built from TRBV3-1 and TRBJ1-1; unclear D gene. Germline loops: CDR1 LGHDT, CDR2 YNNKEL (reference sequence). The CDR3 is 21 residues long. Trimming removed 0 bases from V and 0 bases from J, with 26 bases in between. CDR3 coding DNA: TGTGCCAGCAGCCAAGAGGGGTGGTTCGATGGCAGCCGCGAAATGAACACTGAAGCTTTCTTT. Protein sequence: CASSQEGWFDGSREMNTEAFF. Drawing the rest from reference TRBV3-1 and TRBJ1-1, the complete variable domain is DTAVSQTPKYLVTQMGNDKSIKCEQNLGHDTMYWYKQDSKKFLKIMFSYNNKELIINETVPNRFSPKSPDKAHLNLHINSLELGDSAVYFCASSQEGWFDGSREMNTEAFFGQGTRLTVV.

This chain uses TRBV4-3 with TRBJ2-1, with TRBD2 as a possible D gene (6 bases). CDR3 length: 17 amino acids. Germline values: CDR1 LGHNA, CDR2 YSLEER. V lost 1 base to trimming and J lost 0 bases, with 13 bases between them. CDR3 sequence (DNA): TGCGCCAGCAGCCAAGCGCTCCGGGGGAGCTCCTACAATGAGCAGTTCTTC. This translates into CASSQALRGSSYNEQFF.

In this sample, this clonotype turned up a few times. The chain couples TRBV7-9 to TRBJ2-5; D remains unclear. V was cut by 4 bases and J by 1 base, with 19 bases left in between. The CDR3 sequence is 17 residues long. The V gene's germline CDR1 is SEHNR and CDR2 FQNEAQ (reference sequence). This CDR3 is CASSSRRNRDLQETQYF. The CDR3 DNA reads as TGTGCCAGCAGCTCGCGCAGGAATCGAGACCTCCAAGAGACCCAGTACTTC.

The J gene is TRBJ2-7, the V gene TRBV21-1. TRBV21-1 is a recognized pseudogene. This CDR3 comprises 14 residues. CDR3 residues: CASSKDGHLYEQYF. The CDR3 coding sequence is TGTGCCAGCAGCAAAGATGGGCATCTCTACGAGCAGTACTTC.

Only a few counts were recorded for this clonotype. One end of the junction varies from germline; a read error may be responsible. This chain connects TRBV5-1 to TRBJ2-2, with a weak D call TRBD2 (6 bases). The V gene's germline CDR1 is SGHRS and CDR2 YFSETQ. The CDR3 runs 14 residues. The CDR3, as DNA: TGCGCCAGTAGCTTGGACCCGGGGGCCGGGGAGCTGTTTTTT. Protein sequence: CASSLDPGAGELFF. The complete variable domain, with remaining parts taken from reference TRBV5-1 and TRBJ2-2, reads KAGVTQTPRYLIKTRGQQVTLSCSPISGHRSVSWYQQTPGQGLQFLFEYFSETQRNKGNFPGRFSGRQFSNSRSEMNVSTLELGDSALYLCASSLDPGAGELFFGEGSRLTVL.

The chain links TRBV3-1 to TRBJ2-2; 9 bases line up with TRBD2. CDR1 is LGHDT and CDR2 is YNNKEL in the germline V gene (reference sequence). The V gene end was trimmed by 0 bases and the J gene end by 1 base; junction bases not matched to a gene: 6. The CDR3 extends over 18 amino acids. CDR3 sequence: CASSQDRMTSGNTGELFF. The CDR3 nucleotides are TGTGCCAGCAGCCAAGATAGAATGACTAGCGGGAACACCGGGGAGCTGTTTTTT.

This clonotype was found many times. The rearrangement uses TRBV4-3 and TRBJ2-5; D is unclear. V dropped 0 bases and J dropped 2 bases, with 10 bases sitting between them. Germline CDR1 and CDR2: LGHNA and YSLEER. This CDR3 has 15 amino acids. CDR3 loop: CASSQDAGRQETQYF. The CDR3 DNA is TGCGCCAGCAGCCAAGATGCTGGTAGACAAGAGACCCAGTACTTC.